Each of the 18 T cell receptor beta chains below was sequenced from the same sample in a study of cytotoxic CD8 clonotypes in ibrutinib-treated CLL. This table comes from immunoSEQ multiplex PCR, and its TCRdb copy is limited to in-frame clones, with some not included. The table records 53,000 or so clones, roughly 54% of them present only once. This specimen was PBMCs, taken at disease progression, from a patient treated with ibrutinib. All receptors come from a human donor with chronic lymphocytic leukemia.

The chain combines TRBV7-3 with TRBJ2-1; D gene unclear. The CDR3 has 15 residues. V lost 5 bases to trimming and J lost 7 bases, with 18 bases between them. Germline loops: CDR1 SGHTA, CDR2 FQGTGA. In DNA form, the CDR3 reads TGTGCCAGCAGCCTCCAAACTGGAGCGAGGAATGAGCAGTTCTTC. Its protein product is CASSLQTGARNEQFF.

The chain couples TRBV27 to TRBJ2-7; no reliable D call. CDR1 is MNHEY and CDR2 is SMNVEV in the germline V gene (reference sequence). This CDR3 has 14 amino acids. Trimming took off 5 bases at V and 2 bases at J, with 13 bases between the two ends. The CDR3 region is CASSQKVYTYEQYF. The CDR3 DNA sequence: TGTGCCAGCAGTCAGAAGGTTTATACCTACGAGCAGTACTTC.

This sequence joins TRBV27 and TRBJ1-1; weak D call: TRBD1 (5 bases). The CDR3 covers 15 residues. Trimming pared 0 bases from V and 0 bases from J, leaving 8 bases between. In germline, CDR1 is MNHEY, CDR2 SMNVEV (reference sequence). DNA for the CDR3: TGTGCCAGCAGTTTATCTGGGACGGTGAACACTGAAGCTTTCTTT. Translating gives CASSLSGTVNTEAFF.

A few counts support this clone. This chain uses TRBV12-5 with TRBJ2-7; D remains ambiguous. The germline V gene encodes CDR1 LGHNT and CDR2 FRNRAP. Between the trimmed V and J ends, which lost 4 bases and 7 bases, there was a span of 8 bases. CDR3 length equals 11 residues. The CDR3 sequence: CASGSTWEQYF. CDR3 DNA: TGTGCTAGTGGTTCTACTTGGGAGCAGTACTTC.

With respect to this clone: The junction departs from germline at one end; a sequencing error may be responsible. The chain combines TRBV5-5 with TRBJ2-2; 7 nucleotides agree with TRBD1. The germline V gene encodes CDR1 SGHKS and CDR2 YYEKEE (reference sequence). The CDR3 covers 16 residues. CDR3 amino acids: CASSRPDRVGTGELFF. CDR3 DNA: TGCGCCAGCAGCCGCCCAGACAGGGTAGGGACCGGGGAGCTGTTTTTT.

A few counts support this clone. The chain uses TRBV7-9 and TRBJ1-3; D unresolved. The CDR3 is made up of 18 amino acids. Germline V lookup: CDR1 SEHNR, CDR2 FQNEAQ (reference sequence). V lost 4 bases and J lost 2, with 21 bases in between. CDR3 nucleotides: TGTGCCAGCAGCTCACACGGACCAATTGCGCTCGCTGGAAACACCATATATTTT. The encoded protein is CASSSHGPIALAGNTIYF.

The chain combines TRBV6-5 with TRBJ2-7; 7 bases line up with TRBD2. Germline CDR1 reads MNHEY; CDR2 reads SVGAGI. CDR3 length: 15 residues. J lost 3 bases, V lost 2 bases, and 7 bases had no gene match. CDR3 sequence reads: CASSYTSGNHYEQYF. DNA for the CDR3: TGTGCCAGCAGTTACACCAGCGGGAACCACTACGAGCAGTACTTC.

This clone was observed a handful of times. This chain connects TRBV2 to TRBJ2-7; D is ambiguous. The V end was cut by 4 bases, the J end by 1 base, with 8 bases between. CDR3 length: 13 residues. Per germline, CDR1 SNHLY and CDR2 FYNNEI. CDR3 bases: TGTGCCAGCAGTGCAAGGGAATCCTACGAGCAGTACTTC. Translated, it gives CASSARESYEQYF.

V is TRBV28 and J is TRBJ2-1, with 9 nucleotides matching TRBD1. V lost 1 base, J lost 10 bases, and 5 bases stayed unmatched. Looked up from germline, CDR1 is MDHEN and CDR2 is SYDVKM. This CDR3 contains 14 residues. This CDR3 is CASSLSGQGREQFF. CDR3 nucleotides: TGTGCCAGCAGTTTATCGGGACAGGGTCGGGAGCAGTTCTTC.

DNA for the CDR3: TGTGCCTGGAGTGTAGGGTTCAAAGATACGCAGTATTTT. Amino acids: CAWSVGFKDTQYF. The chain has TRBV30 and TRBJ2-3; unclear D gene. The CDR3 covers 13 residues. The V end was cut by 0 bases, the J end by 5 bases, with 9 bases between. Germline CDR1 GTSNPN, CDR2 SVGIG (reference sequence).

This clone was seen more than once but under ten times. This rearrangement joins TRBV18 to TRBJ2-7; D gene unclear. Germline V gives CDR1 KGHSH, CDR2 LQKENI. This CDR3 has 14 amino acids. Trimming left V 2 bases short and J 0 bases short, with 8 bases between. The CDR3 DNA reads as TGTGCCAGCTCACCAGATAGGAGCTCCTACGAGCAGTACTTC. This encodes CASSPDRSSYEQYF. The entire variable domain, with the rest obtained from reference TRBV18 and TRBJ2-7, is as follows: NAGVMQNPRHLVRRRGQEARLRCSPMKGHSHVYWYRQLPEEGLKFMVYLQKENIIDESGMPKERFSAEFPKEGPSILRIQQVVRGDSAAYFCASSPDRSSYEQYFGPGTRLTVT.

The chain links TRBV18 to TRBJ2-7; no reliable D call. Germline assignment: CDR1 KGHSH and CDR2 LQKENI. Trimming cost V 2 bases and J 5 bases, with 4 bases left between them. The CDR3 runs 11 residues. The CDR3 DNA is TGTGCCAGCTCACCAGGTCACGAGCAGTACTTC. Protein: CASSPGHEQYF.

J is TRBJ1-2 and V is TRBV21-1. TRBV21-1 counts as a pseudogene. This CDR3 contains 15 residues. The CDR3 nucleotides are TGTGCCAGCAGCAAAGACTCGGCAGAGCTTTGGGGCTACACCTTC. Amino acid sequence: CASSKDSAELWGYTF.

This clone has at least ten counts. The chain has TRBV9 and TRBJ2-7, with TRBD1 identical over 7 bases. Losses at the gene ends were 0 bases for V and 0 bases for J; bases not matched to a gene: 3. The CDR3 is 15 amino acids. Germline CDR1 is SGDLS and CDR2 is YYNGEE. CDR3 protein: CASSVGTGHSYEQYF. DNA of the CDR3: TGTGCCAGCAGCGTAGGGACAGGTCACTCCTACGAGCAGTACTTC.

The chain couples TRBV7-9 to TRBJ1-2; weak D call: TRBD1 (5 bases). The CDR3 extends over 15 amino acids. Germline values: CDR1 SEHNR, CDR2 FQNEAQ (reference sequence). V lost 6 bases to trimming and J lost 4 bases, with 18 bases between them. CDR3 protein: CASSPPDSVIYGYTF. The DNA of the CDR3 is TGTGCCAGCAGTCCACCCGACAGTGTGATCTATGGCTACACCTTC.

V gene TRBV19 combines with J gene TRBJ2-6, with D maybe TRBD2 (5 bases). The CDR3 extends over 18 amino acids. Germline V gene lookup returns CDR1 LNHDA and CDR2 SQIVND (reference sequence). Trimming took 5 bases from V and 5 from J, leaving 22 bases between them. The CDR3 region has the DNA TGTGCCAGTAGTGGAGGATGGAAATCACAAAGTCGGGCCAACGTCCTGACTTTC. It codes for CASSGGWKSQSRANVLTF.

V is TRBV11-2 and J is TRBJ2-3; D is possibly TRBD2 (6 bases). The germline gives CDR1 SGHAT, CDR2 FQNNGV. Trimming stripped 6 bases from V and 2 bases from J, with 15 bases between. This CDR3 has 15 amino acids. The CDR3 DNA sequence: TGTGCCAGCAGACCACCGGGACTTTACACAGATACGCAGTATTTT. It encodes CASRPPGLYTDTQYF. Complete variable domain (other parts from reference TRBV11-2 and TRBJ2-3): EAGVAQSPRYKIIEKRQSVAFWCNPISGHATLYWYQQILGQGPKLLIQFQNNGVVDDSQLPKDRFSAERLKGVDSTLKIQPAKLEDSAVYLCASRPPGLYTDTQYFGPGTRLTVL.

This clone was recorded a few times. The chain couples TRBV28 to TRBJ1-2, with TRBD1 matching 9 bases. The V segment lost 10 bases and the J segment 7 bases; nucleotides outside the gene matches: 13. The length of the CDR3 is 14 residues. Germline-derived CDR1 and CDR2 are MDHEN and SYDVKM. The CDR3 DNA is TGTGCCATCGAACCGGGACAGGGCCTTCTTGGCTACACCTTC. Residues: CAIEPGQGLLGYTF.